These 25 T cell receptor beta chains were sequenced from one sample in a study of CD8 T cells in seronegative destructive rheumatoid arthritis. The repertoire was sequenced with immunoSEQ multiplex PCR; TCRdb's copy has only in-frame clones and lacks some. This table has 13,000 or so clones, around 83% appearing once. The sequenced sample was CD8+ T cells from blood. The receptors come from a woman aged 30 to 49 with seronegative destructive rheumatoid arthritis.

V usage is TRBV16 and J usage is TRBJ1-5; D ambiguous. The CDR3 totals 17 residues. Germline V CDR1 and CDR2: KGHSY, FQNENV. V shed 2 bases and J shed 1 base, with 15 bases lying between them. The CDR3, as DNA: TGTGCCAGCAGCCAAGGCGGGCAACGGGCAAGCAATCAGCCCCAGCATTTT. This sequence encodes CASSQGGQRASNQPQHF.

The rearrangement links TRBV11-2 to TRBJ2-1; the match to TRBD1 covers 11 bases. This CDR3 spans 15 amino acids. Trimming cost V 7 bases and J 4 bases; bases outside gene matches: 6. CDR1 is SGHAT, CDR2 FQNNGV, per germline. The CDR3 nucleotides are TGTGCCAGCACATCCGGGACAGGGGGATACAATGAGCAGTTCTTC. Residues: CASTSGTGGYNEQFF.

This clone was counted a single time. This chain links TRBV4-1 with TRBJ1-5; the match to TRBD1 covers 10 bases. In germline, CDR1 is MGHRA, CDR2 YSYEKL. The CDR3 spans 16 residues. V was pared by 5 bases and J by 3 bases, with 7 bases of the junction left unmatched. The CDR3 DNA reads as TGCGCCAGCAGCGTTCGGACAGGGGGGATCAATCAGCCCCAGCATTTT. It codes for CASSVRTGGINQPQHF.

The CDR3 region is CASRPSGGVIGELFF. The CDR3 DNA is TGTGCCAGCAGGCCTAGCGGGGGGGTGATCGGGGAGCTGTTTTTT. The chain has TRBV2 and TRBJ2-2; 12 bases are a match to TRBD2. Germline V gives CDR1 SNHLY, CDR2 FYNNEI. The CDR3 consists of 15 residues. V dropped 6 bases and J dropped 7; count of bases not matched to a gene: 6.

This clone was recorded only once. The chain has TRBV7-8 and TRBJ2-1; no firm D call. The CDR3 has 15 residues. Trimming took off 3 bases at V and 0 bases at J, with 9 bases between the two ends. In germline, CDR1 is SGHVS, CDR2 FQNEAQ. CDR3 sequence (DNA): TGTGCCAGCAGCTTTAGCCAGAGCTCCTACAATGAGCAGTTCTTC. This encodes CASSFSQSSYNEQFF.

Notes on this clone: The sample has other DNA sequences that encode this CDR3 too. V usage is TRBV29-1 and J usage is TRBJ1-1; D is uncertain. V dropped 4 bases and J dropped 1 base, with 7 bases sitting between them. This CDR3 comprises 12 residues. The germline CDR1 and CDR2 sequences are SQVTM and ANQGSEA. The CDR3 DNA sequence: TGCAGCGTTGTGCCAGGGAACACTGAAGCTTTCTTT. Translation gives CSVVPGNTEAFF.

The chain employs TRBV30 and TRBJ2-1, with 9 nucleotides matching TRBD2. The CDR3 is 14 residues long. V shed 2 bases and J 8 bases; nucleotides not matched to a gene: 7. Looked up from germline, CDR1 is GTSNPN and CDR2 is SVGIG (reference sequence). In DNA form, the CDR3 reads TGTGCCTGGAGTTCAGCGGGGGGTTTGGATGAGCAGTTCTTC. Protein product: CAWSSAGGLDEQFF.

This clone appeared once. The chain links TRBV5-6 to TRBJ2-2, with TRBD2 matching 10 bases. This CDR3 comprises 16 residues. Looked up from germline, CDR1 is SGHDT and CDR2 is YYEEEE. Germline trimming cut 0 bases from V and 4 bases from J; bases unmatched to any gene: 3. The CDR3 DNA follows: TGTGCCAGCAGCTTGGCCCTAGCGGGGGTCACCGGGGAGCTGTTTTTT. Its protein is CASSLALAGVTGELFF.

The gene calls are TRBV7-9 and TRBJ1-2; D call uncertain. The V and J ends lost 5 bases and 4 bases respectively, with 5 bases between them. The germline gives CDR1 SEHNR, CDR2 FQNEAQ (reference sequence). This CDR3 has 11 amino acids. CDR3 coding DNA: TGTGCCAGCAGCCTAATCTATGGCTACACCTTC. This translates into CASSLIYGYTF.

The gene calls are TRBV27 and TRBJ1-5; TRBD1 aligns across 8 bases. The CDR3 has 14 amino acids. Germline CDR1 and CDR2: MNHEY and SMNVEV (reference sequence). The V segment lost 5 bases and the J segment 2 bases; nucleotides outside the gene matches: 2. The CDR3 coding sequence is TGTGCCAGCAGTCTGGACAGGGGCAATCAGCCCCAGCATTTT. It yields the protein CASSLDRGNQPQHF.

Here the CDR3 reads CASSRGTGVEDNQPQHF. CDR3 coding DNA: TGTGCCAGCAGTCGCGGGACAGGGGTAGAAGACAATCAGCCCCAGCATTTT. The chain couples TRBV28 to TRBJ1-5; TRBD1 matches at 10 bases. Germline-derived CDR1 and CDR2 are MDHEN and SYDVKM. V shed 5 bases, J shed 3 bases, and the junction held 10 bases outside the gene matches. The CDR3 has 17 amino acids.

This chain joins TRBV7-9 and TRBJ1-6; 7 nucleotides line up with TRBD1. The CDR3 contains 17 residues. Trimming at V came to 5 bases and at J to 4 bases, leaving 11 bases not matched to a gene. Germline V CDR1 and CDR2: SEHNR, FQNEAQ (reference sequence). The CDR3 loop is CASSQLGQNPYNSPLHF. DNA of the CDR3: TGTGCCAGCAGCCAACTGGGACAGAACCCATATAATTCACCCCTCCACTTT.

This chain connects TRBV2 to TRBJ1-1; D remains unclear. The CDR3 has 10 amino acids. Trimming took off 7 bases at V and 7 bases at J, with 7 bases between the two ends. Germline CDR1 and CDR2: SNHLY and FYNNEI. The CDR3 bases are TGTGCCAGCACCGCCGGTGAAGCTTTCTTT. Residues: CASTAGEAFF. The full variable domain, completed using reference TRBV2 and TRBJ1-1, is EPEVTQTPSHQVTQMGQEVILRCVPISNHLYFYWYRQILGQKVEFLVSFYNNEISEKSEIFDDQFSVERPDGSNFTLKIRSTKLEDSAMYFCASTAGEAFFGQGTRLTVV.

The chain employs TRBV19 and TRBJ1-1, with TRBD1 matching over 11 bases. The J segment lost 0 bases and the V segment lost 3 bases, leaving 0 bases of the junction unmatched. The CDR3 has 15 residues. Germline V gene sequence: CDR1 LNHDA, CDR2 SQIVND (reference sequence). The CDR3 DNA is TGTGCCAGTAGTATGGACAGGGGGCTGAACACTGAAGCTTTCTTT. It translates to CASSMDRGLNTEAFF.

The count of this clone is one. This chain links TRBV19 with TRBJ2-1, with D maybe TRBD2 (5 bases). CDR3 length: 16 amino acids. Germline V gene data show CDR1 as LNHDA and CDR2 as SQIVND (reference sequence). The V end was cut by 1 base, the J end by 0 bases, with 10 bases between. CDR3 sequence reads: CASSIAASGSYNEQFF. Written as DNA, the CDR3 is TGTGCCAGTAGTATAGCCGCCAGCGGCTCCTACAATGAGCAGTTCTTC.

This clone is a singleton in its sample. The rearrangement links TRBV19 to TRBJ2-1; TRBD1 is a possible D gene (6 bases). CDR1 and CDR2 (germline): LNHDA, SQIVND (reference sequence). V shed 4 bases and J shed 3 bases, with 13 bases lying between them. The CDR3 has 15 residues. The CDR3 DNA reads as TGTGCCAGTAGTAGCATCAAGGACAGCTACAATGAGCAGTTCTTC. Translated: CASSSIKDSYNEQFF. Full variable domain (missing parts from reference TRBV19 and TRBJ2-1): DGGITQSPKYLFRKEGQNVTLSCEQNLNHDAMYWYRQDPGQGLRLIYYSQIVNDFQKGDIAEGYSVSREKKESFPLTVTSAQKNPTAFYLCASSSIKDSYNEQFFGPGTRLTVL.

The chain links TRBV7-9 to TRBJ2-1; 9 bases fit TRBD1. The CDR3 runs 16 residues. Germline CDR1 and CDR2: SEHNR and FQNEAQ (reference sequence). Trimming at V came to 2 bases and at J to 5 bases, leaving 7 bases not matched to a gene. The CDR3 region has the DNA TGTGCCAGCAGCTTAAGGCGGGACAGGGTAGACAATGAGCAGTTCTTC. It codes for CASSLRRDRVDNEQFF.

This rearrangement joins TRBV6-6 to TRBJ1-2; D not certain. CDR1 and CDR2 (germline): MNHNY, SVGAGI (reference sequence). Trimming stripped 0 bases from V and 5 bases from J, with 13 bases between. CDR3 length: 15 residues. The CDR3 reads CASSYSIPGKYGYTF. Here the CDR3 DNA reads TGTGCCAGCAGTTACTCGATCCCCGGGAAATATGGCTACACCTTC.

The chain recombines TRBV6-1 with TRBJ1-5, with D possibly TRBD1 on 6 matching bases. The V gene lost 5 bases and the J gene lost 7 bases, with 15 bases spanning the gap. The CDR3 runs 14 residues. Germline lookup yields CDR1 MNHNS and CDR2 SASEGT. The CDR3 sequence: CASSLQGREQPQHF. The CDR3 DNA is TGTGCCAGCAGTCTACAGGGAAGGGAACAGCCCCAGCATTTT.

CDR3 bases: TGTGCCAGCAGAGGTTTGGGGGCCTCCAATGAAAAACTGTTTTTT. Translation gives CASRGLGASNEKLFF. The chain links TRBV7-9 to TRBJ1-4, with a weak D call TRBD1 (6 bases). Trimming pared 6 bases from V and 5 bases from J, leaving 16 bases between. CDR3 length: 15 residues. CDR1 and CDR2 from the germline V gene are SEHNR and FQNEAQ (reference sequence).

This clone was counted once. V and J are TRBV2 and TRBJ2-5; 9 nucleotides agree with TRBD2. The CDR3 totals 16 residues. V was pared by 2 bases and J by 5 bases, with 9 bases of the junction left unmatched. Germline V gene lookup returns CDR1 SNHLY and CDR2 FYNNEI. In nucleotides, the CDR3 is TGTGCCAGCAGTGAAACTAGCGGGCCTCCTCTGGAGACCCAGTACTTC. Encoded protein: CASSETSGPPLETQYF.

The CDR3 region has the DNA TGTGCCAGCAGTCTCCTTTTCGGTTTGGGGGAGGCCCAGGTATCACCCCTCCACTTT. Translated, it gives CASSLLFGLGEAQVSPLHF. The genes are TRBV28 and TRBJ1-6, with a weak D call TRBD1 (5 bases). Germline V CDR1 and CDR2: MDHEN, SYDVKM. The CDR3 totals 19 residues. Trimming took off 5 bases at V and 10 bases at J, with 30 bases between the two ends. Full variable domain (remainder filled in from reference TRBV28 and TRBJ1-6): DVKVTQSSRYLVKRTGEKVFLECVQDMDHENMFWYRQDPGLGLRLIYFSYDVKMKEKGDIPEGYSVSREKKERFSLILESASTNQTSMYLCASSLLFGLGEAQVSPLHFGNGTRLTVT.

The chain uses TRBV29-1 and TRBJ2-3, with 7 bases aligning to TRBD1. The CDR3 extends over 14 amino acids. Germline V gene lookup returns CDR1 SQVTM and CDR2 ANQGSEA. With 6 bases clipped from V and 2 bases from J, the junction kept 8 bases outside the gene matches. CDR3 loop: CSVPLGTDTDTQYF. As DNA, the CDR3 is TGCAGCGTCCCGCTCGGGACAGACACAGATACGCAGTATTTT.

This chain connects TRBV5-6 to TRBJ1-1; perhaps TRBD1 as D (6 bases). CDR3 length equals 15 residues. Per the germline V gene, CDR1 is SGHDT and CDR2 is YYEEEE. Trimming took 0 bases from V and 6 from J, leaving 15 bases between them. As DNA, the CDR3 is TGTGCCAGCAGCTTGGGGTTCAGGGGATATTCTGAAGCTTTCTTT. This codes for CASSLGFRGYSEAFF.

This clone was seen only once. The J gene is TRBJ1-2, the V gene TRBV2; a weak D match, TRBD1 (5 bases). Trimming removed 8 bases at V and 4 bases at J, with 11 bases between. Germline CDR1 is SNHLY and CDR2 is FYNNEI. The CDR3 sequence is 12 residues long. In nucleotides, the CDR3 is TGTGCCAGCGCCAGGGCGACCTATGGCTACACCTTC. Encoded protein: CASARATYGYTF.